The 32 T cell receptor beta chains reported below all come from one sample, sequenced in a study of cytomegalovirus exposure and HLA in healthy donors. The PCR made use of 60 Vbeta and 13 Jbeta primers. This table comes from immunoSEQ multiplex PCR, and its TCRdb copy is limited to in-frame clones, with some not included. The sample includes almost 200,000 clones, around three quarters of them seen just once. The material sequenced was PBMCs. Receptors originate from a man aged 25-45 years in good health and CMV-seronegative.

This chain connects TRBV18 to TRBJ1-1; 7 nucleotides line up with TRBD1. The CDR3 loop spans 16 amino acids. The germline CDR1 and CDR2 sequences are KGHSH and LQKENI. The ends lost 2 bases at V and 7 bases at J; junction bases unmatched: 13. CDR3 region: CASSPILTGSTREAFF. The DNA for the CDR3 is TGTGCCAGCTCACCAATATTGACAGGGTCGACACGTGAAGCTTTCTTT.

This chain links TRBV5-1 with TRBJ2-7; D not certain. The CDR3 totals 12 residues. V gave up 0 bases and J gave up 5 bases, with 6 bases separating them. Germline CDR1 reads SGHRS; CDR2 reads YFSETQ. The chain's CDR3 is CASSLAYDEQYF. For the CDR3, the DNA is TGCGCCAGCAGCTTGGCCTACGACGAGCAGTACTTC.

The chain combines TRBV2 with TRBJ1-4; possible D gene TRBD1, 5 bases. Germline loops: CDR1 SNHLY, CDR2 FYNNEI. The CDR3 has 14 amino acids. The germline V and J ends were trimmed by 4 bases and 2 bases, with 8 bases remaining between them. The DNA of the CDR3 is TGTGCCAGCAGTGTCGGACACACTAATGAAAAACTGTTTTTT. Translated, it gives CASSVGHTNEKLFF.

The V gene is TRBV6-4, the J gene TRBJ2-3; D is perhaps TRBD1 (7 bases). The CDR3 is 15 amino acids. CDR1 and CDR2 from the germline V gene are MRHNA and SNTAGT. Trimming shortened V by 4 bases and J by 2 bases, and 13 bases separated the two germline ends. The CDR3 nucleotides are TGTGCCAGCAGTGCCGTGGAGGGGGCCACAGATACGCAGTATTTT. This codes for CASSAVEGATDTQYF.

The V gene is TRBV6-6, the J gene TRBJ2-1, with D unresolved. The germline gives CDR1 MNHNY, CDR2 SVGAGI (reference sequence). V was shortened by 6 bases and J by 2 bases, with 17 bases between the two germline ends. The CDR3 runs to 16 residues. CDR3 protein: CASSHVLGSAYNEQFF. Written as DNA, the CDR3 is TGTGCCAGCAGCCACGTCCTAGGATCCGCCTACAATGAGCAGTTCTTC.

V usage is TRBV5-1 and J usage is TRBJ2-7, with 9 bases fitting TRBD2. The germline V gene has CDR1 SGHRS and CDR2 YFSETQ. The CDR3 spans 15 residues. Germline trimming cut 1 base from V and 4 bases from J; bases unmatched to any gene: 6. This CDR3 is CASSLFLAGSYEQYF. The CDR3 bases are TGCGCCAGCAGCTTGTTCCTAGCGGGATCGTACGAGCAGTACTTC.

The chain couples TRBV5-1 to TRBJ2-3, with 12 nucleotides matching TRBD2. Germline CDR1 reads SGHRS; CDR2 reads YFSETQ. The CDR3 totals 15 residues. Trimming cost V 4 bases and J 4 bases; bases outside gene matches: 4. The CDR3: CASSPTSGSSDTQYF. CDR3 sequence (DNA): TGCGCCAGCAGCCCGACTAGCGGGAGTTCAGATACGCAGTATTTT.

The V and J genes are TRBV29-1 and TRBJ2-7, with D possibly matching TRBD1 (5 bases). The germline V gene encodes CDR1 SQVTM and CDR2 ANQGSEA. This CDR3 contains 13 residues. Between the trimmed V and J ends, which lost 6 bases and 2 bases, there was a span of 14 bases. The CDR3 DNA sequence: TGCAGCGTAACCAGGGAACTTCCCTACGAGCAGTACTTC. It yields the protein CSVTRELPYEQYF.

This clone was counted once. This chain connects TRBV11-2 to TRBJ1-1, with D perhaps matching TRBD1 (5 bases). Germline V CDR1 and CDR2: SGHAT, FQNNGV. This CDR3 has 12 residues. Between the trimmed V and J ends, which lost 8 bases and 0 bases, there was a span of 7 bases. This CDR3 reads CASQGMNTEAFF. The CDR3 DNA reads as TGTGCCAGCCAGGGCATGAACACTGAAGCTTTCTTT.

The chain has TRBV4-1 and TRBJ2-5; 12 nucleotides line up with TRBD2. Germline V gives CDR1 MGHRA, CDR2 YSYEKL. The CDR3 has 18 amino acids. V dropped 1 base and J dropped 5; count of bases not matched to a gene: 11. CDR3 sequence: CASSQVLSSGRALETQYF. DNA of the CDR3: TGCGCCAGCAGCCAAGTACTTTCTAGCGGGAGGGCCTTGGAGACCCAGTACTTC.

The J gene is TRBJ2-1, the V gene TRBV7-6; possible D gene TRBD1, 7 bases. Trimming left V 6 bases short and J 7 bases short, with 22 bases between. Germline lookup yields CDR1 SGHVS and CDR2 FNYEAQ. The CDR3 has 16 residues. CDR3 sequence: CASRQAGGGEGNEQFF. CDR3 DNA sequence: TGTGCCAGCAGGCAGGCAGGGGGAGGCGAGGGGAATGAGCAGTTCTTC.

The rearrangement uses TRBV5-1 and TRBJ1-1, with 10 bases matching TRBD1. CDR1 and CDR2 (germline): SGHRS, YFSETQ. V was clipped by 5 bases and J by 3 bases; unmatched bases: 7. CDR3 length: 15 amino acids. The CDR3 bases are TGCGCCAGCAGACTTCAAGGGACAGGGGACACTGAAGCTTTCTTT. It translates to CASRLQGTGDTEAFF.

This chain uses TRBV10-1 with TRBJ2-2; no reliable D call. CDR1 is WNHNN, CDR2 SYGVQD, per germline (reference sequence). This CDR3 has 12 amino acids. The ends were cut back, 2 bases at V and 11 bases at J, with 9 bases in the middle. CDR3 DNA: TGCGCCAGCAGTGAGCGTGTACTAGAGCTGTTTTTT. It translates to CASSERVLELFF.

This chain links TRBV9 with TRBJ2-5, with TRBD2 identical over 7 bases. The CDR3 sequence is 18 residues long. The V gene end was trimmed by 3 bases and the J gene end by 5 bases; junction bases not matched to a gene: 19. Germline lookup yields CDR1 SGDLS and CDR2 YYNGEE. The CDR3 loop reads CASSAGEGPGPGGETQYF. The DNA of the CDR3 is TGTGCCAGCAGCGCGGGGGAGGGTCCGGGGCCTGGGGGGGAGACCCAGTACTTC.

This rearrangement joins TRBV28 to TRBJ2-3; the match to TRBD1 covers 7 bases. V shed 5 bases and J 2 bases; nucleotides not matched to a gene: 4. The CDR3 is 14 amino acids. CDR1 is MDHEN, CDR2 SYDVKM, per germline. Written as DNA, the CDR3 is TGTGCCAGCAGTCTGGGGACAGCCACAGATACGCAGTATTTT. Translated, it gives CASSLGTATDTQYF.

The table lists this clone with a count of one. The CDR3 DNA follows: TGTGCCAGCAGTCTGACAGGGAATGCGATTAGGGCTTTCTTT. It translates to CASSLTGNAIRAFF. The V gene is TRBV6-5, the J gene TRBJ1-1, with 7 positions matching TRBD1. V trimming: 5 bases; J trimming: 11 bases; junction bases outside the gene matches: 14. The germline CDR1 and CDR2 sequences are MNHEY and SVGAGI. CDR3 length: 14 amino acids.

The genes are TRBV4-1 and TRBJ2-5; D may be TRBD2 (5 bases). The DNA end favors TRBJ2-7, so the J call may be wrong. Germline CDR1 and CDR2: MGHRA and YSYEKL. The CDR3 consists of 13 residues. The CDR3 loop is CASGGFLSYEQYF. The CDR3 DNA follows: TGCGCCAGCGGCGGGTTTTTGTCCTACGAGCAGTACTTC.

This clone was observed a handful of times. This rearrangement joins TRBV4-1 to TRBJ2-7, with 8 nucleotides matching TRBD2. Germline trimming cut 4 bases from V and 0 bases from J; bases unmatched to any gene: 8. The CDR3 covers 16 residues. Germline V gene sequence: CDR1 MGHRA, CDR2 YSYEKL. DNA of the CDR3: TGCGCCAGCAGCCTTACTACTAGCGGAACCTCCTACGAGCAGTACTTC. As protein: CASSLTTSGTSYEQYF.

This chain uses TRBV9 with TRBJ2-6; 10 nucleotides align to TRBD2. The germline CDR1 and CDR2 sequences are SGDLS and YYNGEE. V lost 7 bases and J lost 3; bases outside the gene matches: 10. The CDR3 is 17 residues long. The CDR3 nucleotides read TGTGCCAGCGCCCCGGGGGGACTAGCGCTTGGGGCCAACGTCCTGACTTTC. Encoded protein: CASAPGGLALGANVLTF.

Here the CDR3 reads CASKRGGNTGELFF. The CDR3 nucleotides are TGTGCCAGCAAGCGCGGGGGAAACACCGGGGAGCTGTTTTTT. The chain employs TRBV6-6 and TRBJ2-2; TRBD2 agrees at 7 bases. There are 14 residues in the CDR3. After removal of 7 bases from V and 2 bases from J, the junction contained 4 bases not matched to a gene. Germline V gene lookup returns CDR1 MNHNY and CDR2 SVGAGI (reference sequence).

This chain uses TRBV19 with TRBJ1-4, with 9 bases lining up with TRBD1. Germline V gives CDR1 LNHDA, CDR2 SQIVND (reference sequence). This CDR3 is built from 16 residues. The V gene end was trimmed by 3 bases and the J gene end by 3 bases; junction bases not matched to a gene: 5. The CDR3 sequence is CASSIPNRGPNEKLFF. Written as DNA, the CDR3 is TGTGCCAGTAGTATCCCTAACAGGGGGCCTAATGAAAAACTGTTTTTT.

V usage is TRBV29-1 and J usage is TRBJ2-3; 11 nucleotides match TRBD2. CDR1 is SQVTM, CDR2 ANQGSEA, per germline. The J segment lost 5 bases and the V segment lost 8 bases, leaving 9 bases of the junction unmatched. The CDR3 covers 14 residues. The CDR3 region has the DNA TGCAGCCCACGGCTAGCGGGAGGAGGAGATACGCAGTATTTT. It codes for CSPRLAGGGDTQYF.

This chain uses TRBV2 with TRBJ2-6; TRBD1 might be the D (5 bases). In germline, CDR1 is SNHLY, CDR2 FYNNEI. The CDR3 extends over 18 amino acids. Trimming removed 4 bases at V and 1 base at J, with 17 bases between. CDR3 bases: TGTGCCAGCAGTGTATCTCTGGGGCCGCCTTCTGGGGCCAACGTCCTGACTTTC. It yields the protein CASSVSLGPPSGANVLTF.

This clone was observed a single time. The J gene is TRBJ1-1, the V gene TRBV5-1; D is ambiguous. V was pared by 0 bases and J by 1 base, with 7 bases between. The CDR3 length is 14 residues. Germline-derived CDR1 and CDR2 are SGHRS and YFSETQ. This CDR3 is CASSLGGANTEAFF. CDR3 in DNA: TGCGCCAGCAGCTTGGGCGGAGCGAACACTGAAGCTTTCTTT.

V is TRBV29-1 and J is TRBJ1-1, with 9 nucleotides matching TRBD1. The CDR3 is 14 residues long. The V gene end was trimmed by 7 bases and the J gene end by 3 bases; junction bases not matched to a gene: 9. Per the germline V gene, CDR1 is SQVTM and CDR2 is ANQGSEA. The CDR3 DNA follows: TGCAGCGGAGGGACAGGGTGGAAGGACACTGAAGCTTTCTTT. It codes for CSGGTGWKDTEAFF.

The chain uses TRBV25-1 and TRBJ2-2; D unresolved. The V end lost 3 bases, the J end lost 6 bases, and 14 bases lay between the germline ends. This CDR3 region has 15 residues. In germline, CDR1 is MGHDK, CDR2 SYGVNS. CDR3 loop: CASSDSLPGSGELFF. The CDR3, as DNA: TGTGCCAGCAGTGATAGTCTACCCGGGTCCGGGGAGCTGTTTTTT.

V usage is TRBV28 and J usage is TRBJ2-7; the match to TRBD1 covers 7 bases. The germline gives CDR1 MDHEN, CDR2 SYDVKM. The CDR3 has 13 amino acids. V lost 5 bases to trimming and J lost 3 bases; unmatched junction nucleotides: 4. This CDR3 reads CASSGDSYYEQYF. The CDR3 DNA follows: TGTGCCAGCAGTGGGGACAGTTACTACGAGCAGTACTTC. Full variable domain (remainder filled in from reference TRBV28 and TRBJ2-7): DVKVTQSSRYLVKRTGEKVFLECVQDMDHENMFWYRQDPGLGLRLIYFSYDVKMKEKGDIPEGYSVSREKKERFSLILESASTNQTSMYLCASSGDSYYEQYFGPGTRLTVT.

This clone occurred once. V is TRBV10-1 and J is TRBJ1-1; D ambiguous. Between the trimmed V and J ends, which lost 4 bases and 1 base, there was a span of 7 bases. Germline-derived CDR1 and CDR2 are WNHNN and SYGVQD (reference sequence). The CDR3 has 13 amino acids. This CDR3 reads CASSVTKNTEAFF. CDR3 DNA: TGCGCCAGCAGTGTTACAAAGAACACTGAAGCTTTCTTT.

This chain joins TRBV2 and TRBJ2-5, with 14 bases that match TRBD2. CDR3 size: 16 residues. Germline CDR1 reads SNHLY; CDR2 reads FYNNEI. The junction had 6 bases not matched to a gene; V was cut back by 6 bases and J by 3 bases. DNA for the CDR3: TGTGCCAGCAGACGGACTAGCGGGAGGCTCGAAGAGACCCAGTACTTC. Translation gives CASRRTSGRLEETQYF.

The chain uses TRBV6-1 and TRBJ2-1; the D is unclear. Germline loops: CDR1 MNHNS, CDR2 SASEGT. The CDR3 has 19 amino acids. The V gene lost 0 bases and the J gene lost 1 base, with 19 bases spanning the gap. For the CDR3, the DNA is TGTGCCAGCAGTGAAGCGTCAAGTAAGAGAGCCCCATCCTACAATGAGCAGTTCTTC. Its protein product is CASSEASSKRAPSYNEQFF.

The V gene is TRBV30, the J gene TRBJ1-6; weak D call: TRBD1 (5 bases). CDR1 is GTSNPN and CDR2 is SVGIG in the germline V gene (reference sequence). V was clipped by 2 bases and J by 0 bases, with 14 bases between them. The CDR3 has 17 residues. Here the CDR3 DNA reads TGTGCCTGGAGTTGGGCAGGACACAGCTCCTATAATTCACCCCTCCACTTT. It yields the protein CAWSWAGHSSYNSPLHF.

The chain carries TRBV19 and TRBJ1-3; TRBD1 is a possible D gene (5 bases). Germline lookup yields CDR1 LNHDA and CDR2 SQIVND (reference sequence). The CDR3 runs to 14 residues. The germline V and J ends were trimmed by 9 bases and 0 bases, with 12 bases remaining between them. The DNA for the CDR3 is TGTGCCAGCAATACAGGTTACTCTGGAAACACCATATATTTT. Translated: CASNTGYSGNTIYF.